This passage covers 10 T cell receptor beta chains from one sample sequenced in a study of T cell responses to AZD1222 COVID-19 vaccine. The protocol was immunoSEQ multiplex PCR, while the TCRdb copy is restricted to in-frame clones and leaves out a portion. The sample consists of around 96,000 clones, roughly 84% of them appearing once. Specimen: peripheral blood, collected 28 days after the second AZD1222 dose. All receptors derive from an adult who received the AZD1222 COVID-19 vaccine.

The chain couples TRBV10-3 to TRBJ2-6; the D is unclear. The CDR3 loop spans 15 amino acids. V was shortened by 6 bases and J by 2 bases, with 11 bases between the two germline ends. The germline gives CDR1 ENHRY, CDR2 SYGVKD. The CDR3 protein is CAIRSGATGANVLTF. The CDR3 DNA follows: TGTGCCATCAGGTCCGGAGCCACTGGGGCCAACGTCCTGACTTTC.

This clone is a singleton in its sample. V is TRBV20-1 and J is TRBJ2-7; the D gene could be TRBD1 or TRBD2 (5 bases each). The germline V and J ends were trimmed by 5 bases and 1 base, with 6 bases remaining between them. The length of the CDR3 is 11 residues. Germline CDR1 and CDR2: DFQATT and SNEGSKA (reference sequence). The CDR3 nucleotides are TGCAGTGCTGGGGGTTCCTACGAGCAGTACTTC. Residues: CSAGGSYEQYF.

This clone was observed a few times. CDR3 DNA: TGTGCCAGCAGTTTGGTCCGGGCGAACACCGGGGAGCTGTTTTTT. This translates into CASSLVRANTGELFF. This chain uses TRBV28 with TRBJ2-2; D gene unclear. Germline CDR1 is MDHEN and CDR2 is SYDVKM. This CDR3 contains 15 residues. Trimming shortened V by 3 bases and J by 0 bases, and 8 bases separated the two germline ends.

The chain recombines TRBV6-5 with TRBJ1-5; maybe TRBD1 (6 bases). The CDR3 has 14 amino acids. The V end lost 2 bases, the J end lost 9 bases, and 14 bases lay between the germline ends. In germline, CDR1 is MNHEY, CDR2 SVGAGI. CDR3 amino acids: CASSYDRDKGPQHF. DNA for the CDR3: TGTGCCAGCAGTTACGATCGGGACAAGGGGCCCCAGCATTTT.

This rearrangement joins TRBV5-1 to TRBJ2-2, with no clear D. Germline V gene data show CDR1 as SGHRS and CDR2 as YFSETQ. This CDR3 has 15 residues. Trimming cost V 4 bases and J 1 base, with 11 bases left between them. The CDR3 sequence is CASSPDGLNTGELFF. The CDR3 coding sequence is TGCGCCAGCAGCCCGGACGGCTTGAACACCGGGGAGCTGTTTTTT.

The chain uses TRBV28 and TRBJ2-1; 8 bases are a match to TRBD2. The CDR3 sequence is 14 residues long. With 4 bases clipped from V and 9 bases from J, the junction kept 8 bases outside the gene matches. Germline lookup yields CDR1 MDHEN and CDR2 SYDVKM. CDR3 loop: CASSSSGGQVEQFF. As DNA, the CDR3 is TGTGCCAGCAGTTCCTCGGGAGGGCAGGTTGAGCAGTTCTTC.

The chain recombines TRBV5-1 with TRBJ1-6; D call uncertain. Trimming took 1 base from V and 8 from J, leaving 13 bases between them. Germline assignment: CDR1 SGHRS and CDR2 YFSETQ. This CDR3 comprises 15 residues. The CDR3 nucleotides read TGCGCCAGCAGCTTGAGTGGGGAAGAGGATTCACCCCTCCACTTT. Amino acid sequence: CASSLSGEEDSPLHF.

The V and J genes are TRBV4-2 and TRBJ2-5; D is tentatively TRBD1 or TRBD2 (6 bases each). This CDR3 has 16 residues. Trimming took 5 bases from V and 5 from J, leaving 21 bases between them. Germline lookup yields CDR1 LGHNA and CDR2 YNFKEQ. The CDR3 sequence is CASSKSPGAIGETQYF. CDR3 in DNA: TGTGCCAGCAGCAAATCCCCGGGGGCAATTGGGGAGACCCAGTACTTC.

This chain joins TRBV2 and TRBJ2-3; D call uncertain. CDR3 length: 12 residues. In germline, CDR1 is SNHLY, CDR2 FYNNEI. V lost 1 base, J lost 7 bases, and 6 bases lay in between. The CDR3 region is CASSEGEYTQYF. CDR3 DNA sequence: TGTGCCAGCAGTGAAGGGGAATATACGCAGTATTTT.

The chain has TRBV5-1 and TRBJ1-4; 8 nucleotides agree with TRBD1. V lost 4 bases to trimming and J lost 8 bases; unmatched junction nucleotides: 7. CDR3 length: 14 amino acids. Germline-derived CDR1 and CDR2 are SGHRS and YFSETQ. The CDR3 DNA is TGCGCCAGCAGCGAGTCAGGGGGCAAGGAAAAACTGTTTTTT. It codes for CASSESGGKEKLFF.